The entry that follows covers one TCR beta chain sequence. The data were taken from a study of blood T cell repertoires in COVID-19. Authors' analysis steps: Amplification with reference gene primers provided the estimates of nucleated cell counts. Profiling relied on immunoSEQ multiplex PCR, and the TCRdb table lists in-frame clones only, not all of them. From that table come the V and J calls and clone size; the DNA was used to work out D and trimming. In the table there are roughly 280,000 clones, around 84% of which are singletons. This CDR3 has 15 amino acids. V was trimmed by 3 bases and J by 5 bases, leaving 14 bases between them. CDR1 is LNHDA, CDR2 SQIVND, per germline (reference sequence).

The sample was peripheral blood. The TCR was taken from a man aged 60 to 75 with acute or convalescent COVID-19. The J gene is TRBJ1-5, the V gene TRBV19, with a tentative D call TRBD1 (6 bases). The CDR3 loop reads CASSIETGLYQPQHF. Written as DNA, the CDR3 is TGTGCCAGTAGTATCGAGACAGGACTCTATCAGCCCCAGCATTTT.